Listed below are T cell receptor beta chains from one sample, sequenced in a study of early T cells in non-severe SARS-CoV-2 infection. TCRdb recomputed calls from the 5' RACE reads with MiXCR, one row per CDR3 protein. The sample holds about 60,000 distinct CDR3 sequences, around 5.2% seen once. The sequenced sample consisted of whole blood. Source of these receptors: an adult who was a healthcare worker with PCR-confirmed SARS-CoV-2 infection or an uninfected control (not recorded which). Each CDR3 is given with its conserved first and last residue. A D gene is named only where the DNA matches it firmly. Rows give clone size only sometimes, using once, few, many, or a class for an expanded clone.

CDR3 length,clone size,J gene,D gene,V gene,CDR3 DNA,CDR3 protein
15,many,TRBJ2-7,.,TRBV7-6,TGTGCCAGCAGCTTAAAGGAGGGGGCCACCTACGAGCAGTACTTC,CASSLKEGATYEQYF
13,.,TRBJ1-2,.,TRBV6-5,TGTGCCAGCAGCCCGGAACAGGGCTATGGCTACACCTTC,CASSPEQGYGYTF
12,.,TRBJ2-3,.,TRBV7-9,TGTGCCAGCAGCTTTCTCACAGATACGCAGTATTTT,CASSFLTDTQYF
14,.,TRBJ1-5,TRBD1,TRBV12-3/TRBV12-4,TGTGCCAGCACCCCCGGGGACAGGGGTCCATCCCAGCATTTT,CASTPGDRGPSQHF
14,many,TRBJ2-7,.,TRBV11-2,TGTGCCAGCAGGGTGGGGAGCGGGACAGCCGAGCAGTACTTC,CASRVGSGTAEQYF
10,many,TRBJ2-1,.,TRBV10-3,TGTGCCATCATTGGAAATGAGCAGTTCTTC,CAIIGNEQFF
14,many,TRBJ1-5,.,TRBV7-2,TGTGCCAGCAGTCTGCTCGGTTACAATCAGCCCCAGCATTTT,CASSLLGYNQPQHF
14,many,TRBJ1-1,.,TRBV9,TGTGCCAGCAGCGCCGGGACTTTGAACACTGAAGCTTTCTTT,CASSAGTLNTEAFF
14,few,TRBJ2-7,.,TRBV12-3/TRBV12-4,TGTGCCAGCAGTTTTATGGTCGGAGGGGGAGAGCAGTACTTC,CASSFMVGGGEQYF
15,few,TRBJ2-7,.,TRBV12-3/TRBV12-4,TGTGCCAGCAGTTTATCTAGTGTGGGGACGGACGAGCAGTACTTC,CASSLSSVGTDEQYF
14,.,TRBJ1-1,TRBD1,TRBV20-1,TGCAGTGCTCGAAGACAGGGTCTGAACACTGAAGCTTTCTTT,CSARRQGLNTEAFF
16,many,TRBJ2-3,TRBD1,TRBV6-2/TRBV6-3,TGTGCCAGCAGTAACCTCCCGACAGGGACCACAGATACGCAGTATTTT,CASSNLPTGTTDTQYF
15,.,TRBJ2-5,TRBD1,TRBV20-1,TGCAGTGCTAGACCTGGACAGGGGAGGCAAGAGACCCAGTACTTC,CSARPGQGRQETQYF
14,.,TRBJ1-1,TRBD1,TRBV29-1,TGCAGCGCTACGACAGGGTCATCGAACACTGAAGCTTTCTTT,CSATTGSSNTEAFF
16,few,TRBJ2-5,TRBD2,TRBV14,TGTGCCAGCAGCCGTCTAGCGGGAGAGGTTGTGGAGACCCAGTACTTC,CASSRLAGEVVETQYF
18,many,TRBJ2-3,TRBD2,TRBV29-1,TGCAGCGTTGAAGGGGTGGGGACTAGCCGACAGTCCACAGATACGCAGTATTTT,CSVEGVGTSRQSTDTQYF
14,.,TRBJ2-3,TRBD1,TRBV3-1,TGTGCCAGCAGCCAAGGCAGGGGGAGTTATACGCAGTATTTT,CASSQGRGSYTQYF
16,few,TRBJ2-3,.,TRBV7-2,TGTGCCAGCAGCGTCCGACCCGGCCGGTGGGCAGATACGCAGTATTTT,CASSVRPGRWADTQYF
13,few,TRBJ1-3,TRBD1,TRBV7-2,TGTGCCAGCAGCTTTGACAGGACAGGAACCATATATTTT,CASSFDRTGTIYF
13,.,TRBJ2-2,.,TRBV9,TGTGCCAGCAGCGTAGGCAACACCGGGGAGCTGTTTTTT,CASSVGNTGELFF
15,many,TRBJ2-7,.,TRBV10-2,TGCGCCAGCAGTTCCCTATCGGGGGCAACCTACGAGCAGTACTTC,CASSSLSGATYEQYF
11,many,TRBJ1-1,.,TRBV29-1,TGCAGCGTTGCTCCGAGGACTGAAGCTTTCTTT,CSVAPRTEAFF
15,many,TRBJ1-5,.,TRBV6-5,TGTGCCAGCAGTCGGTCGGGCGGTAGCAATCAGCCCCAGCATTTT,CASSRSGGSNQPQHF
19,many,TRBJ2-6,TRBD1,TRBV27,TGTGCCAGCAGGGAACTAGGGGACAGGTCCCCCTCTGGGGCCAACGTCCTGACTTTC,CASRELGDRSPSGANVLTF
14,many,TRBJ2-2,.,TRBV3-1,TGTGCCAGCAGCTGGGGACTGATCCACGGGGAGCTGTTTTTT,CASSWGLIHGELFF
15,.,TRBJ2-7,.,TRBV12-3/TRBV12-4,TGTGCCAGCAGTTTTAGGGCGGTCACTCCGCCCGAGCAGTACTTC,CASSFRAVTPPEQYF
14,.,TRBJ2-2,TRBD1,TRBV30,TGTGCCTGGGACTCGACAGGGCCCACCGGGGAGCTGTTTTTT,CAWDSTGPTGELFF